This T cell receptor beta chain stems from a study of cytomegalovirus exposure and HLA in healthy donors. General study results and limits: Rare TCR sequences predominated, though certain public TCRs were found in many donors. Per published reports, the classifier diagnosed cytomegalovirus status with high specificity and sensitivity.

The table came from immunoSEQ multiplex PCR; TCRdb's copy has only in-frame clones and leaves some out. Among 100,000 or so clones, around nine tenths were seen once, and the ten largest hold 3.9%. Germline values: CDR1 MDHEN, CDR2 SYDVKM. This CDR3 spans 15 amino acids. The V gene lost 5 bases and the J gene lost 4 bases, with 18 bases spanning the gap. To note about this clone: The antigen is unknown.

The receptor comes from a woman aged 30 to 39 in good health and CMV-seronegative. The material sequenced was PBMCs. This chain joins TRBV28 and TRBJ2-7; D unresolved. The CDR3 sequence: CASSVPSFLRYEQYF. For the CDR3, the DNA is TGTGCCAGCAGTGTACCTTCTTTCCTTCGGTACGAGCAGTACTTC.